This is a list of T cell receptor beta chains from one sample in a study of glioma-infiltrating T cells after dendritic cell vaccination. Sequencing was performed with immunoSEQ multiplex PCR; in TCRdb, only in-frame clones are kept and a portion is missing. The data contain roughly 90,000 clones, around 84% of them singletons. Material: blood, obtained before dendritic cell vaccination. The receptor source for this set is a human donor with glioblastoma. Both conserved end residues are part of each CDR3. Each record gives: J gene, D gene, clone size, V gene, CDR3 protein, CDR3 DNA. D genes are given only for firm matches. Clone sizes are given selectively: once, few, many, or a class where the clone is expanded.

j_gene: TRBJ2-1; d_gene: TRBD1; abundance: .; v_gene: TRBV6-1; CDR3aa: CASRDDRGVYNEQFF; CDR3nt: TGTGCCAGCAGAGACGACAGGGGAGTTTACAATGAGCAGTTCTTC
j_gene: TRBJ2-1; d_gene: TRBD1; abundance: .; v_gene: TRBV2; CDR3aa: CASSTGTGVYNEQFF; CDR3nt: TGTGCCAGCAGCACCGGGACAGGGGTCTACAATGAGCAGTTCTTC
j_gene: TRBJ2-3; d_gene: .; abundance: .; v_gene: TRBV2; CDR3aa: CASSGPGRGIPDTQYF; CDR3nt: TGTGCCAGCAGTGGGCCGGGCAGGGGTATCCCAGATACGCAGTATTTT
j_gene: TRBJ1-1; d_gene: .; abundance: .; v_gene: TRBV9; CDR3aa: CASSGGSAAAAEAFF; CDR3nt: TGTGCCAGCAGCGGTGGGTCCGCCGCGGCAGCTGAAGCTTTCTTT
j_gene: TRBJ2-7; d_gene: TRBD1; abundance: .; v_gene: TRBV2; CDR3aa: CASSEKGAVYEQYF; CDR3nt: TGTGCCAGCAGTGAAAAGGGGGCGGTCTACGAGCAGTACTTC
j_gene: TRBJ2-2; d_gene: TRBD1; abundance: .; v_gene: TRBV6-5; CDR3aa: CASSSDRAQGELFF; CDR3nt: TGTGCCAGCAGTTCAGACAGGGCCCAAGGGGAGCTGTTTTTT
j_gene: TRBJ2-1; d_gene: TRBD2; abundance: .; v_gene: TRBV27; CDR3aa: CASKILAGGPGGDNEQFF; CDR3nt: TGTGCCAGCAAGATACTAGCGGGAGGGCCAGGTGGGGACAATGAGCAGTTCTTC
j_gene: TRBJ2-3; d_gene: TRBD2; abundance: few; v_gene: TRBV25-1; CDR3aa: CASSEGLAPQYF; CDR3nt: TGTGCCAGCAGTGAGGGACTAGCTCCGCAGTATTTT
j_gene: TRBJ2-5; d_gene: TRBD1; abundance: .; v_gene: TRBV29-1; CDR3aa: CSVDRDSQETQYF; CDR3nt: TGCAGCGTAGACCGGGACAGCCAAGAGACCCAGTACTTC
j_gene: TRBJ2-3; d_gene: .; abundance: .; v_gene: TRBV2; CDR3aa: CASSELTADGTDTQYF; CDR3nt: TGTGCCAGCAGTGAACTAACAGCGGACGGAACAGATACGCAGTATTTT
j_gene: TRBJ2-7; d_gene: .; abundance: .; v_gene: TRBV7-6; CDR3aa: CASSPGDSYEQYF; CDR3nt: TGTGCCAGCAGCCCGGGGGACAGCTACGAGCAGTACTTC
j_gene: TRBJ1-5; d_gene: TRBD1; abundance: .; v_gene: TRBV7-9; CDR3aa: CASSPDGTGFQPQHF; CDR3nt: TGTGCCAGCAGCCCAGACGGGACAGGGTTTCAGCCCCAGCATTTT
j_gene: TRBJ1-2; d_gene: .; abundance: .; v_gene: TRBV6-1; CDR3aa: CASSEGGQIYGYTF; CDR3nt: TGTGCCAGCAGTGAAGGTGGCCAAATATATGGCTACACCTTC
j_gene: TRBJ2-1; d_gene: TRBD2; abundance: .; v_gene: TRBV5-1; CDR3aa: CASRSQRDPRGGGYNEQFF; CDR3nt: TGCGCCAGCAGATCCCAGCGGGACCCAAGAGGTGGAGGCTACAATGAGCAGTTCTTC
j_gene: TRBJ2-7; d_gene: TRBD2; abundance: .; v_gene: TRBV18; CDR3aa: CASSAGGDGYEQYF; CDR3nt: TGTGCCAGCTCAGCCGGGGGGGATGGCTACGAGCAGTACTTC
j_gene: TRBJ2-3; d_gene: .; abundance: .; v_gene: TRBV30; CDR3aa: CAWRIAASGADTQYF; CDR3nt: TGTGCCTGGAGAATAGCGGCAAGTGGGGCAGATACGCAGTATTTT
j_gene: TRBJ2-7; d_gene: .; abundance: .; v_gene: TRBV6-6; CDR3aa: CASSYVREAPYEQYF; CDR3nt: TGTGCCAGCAGTTACGTAAGAGAAGCCCCCTACGAGCAGTACTTC
j_gene: TRBJ2-7; d_gene: .; abundance: .; v_gene: TRBV2; CDR3aa: CASRGRGFVYEQYF; CDR3nt: TGCGCCAGCAGGGGCAGGGGTTTTGTCTACGAGCAGTACTTC
j_gene: TRBJ2-2; d_gene: .; abundance: .; v_gene: TRBV14; CDR3aa: CASSQEVIGLGGHGELFF; CDR3nt: TGTGCCAGCAGCCAAGAGGTTATAGGACTCGGGGGTCACGGGGAGCTGTTTTTT
j_gene: TRBJ1-1; d_gene: .; abundance: few; v_gene: TRBV11-1; CDR3aa: CASSLSGNTEAFF; CDR3nt: TGTGCCAGCAGCTTATCAGGGAACACTGAAGCTTTCTTT
j_gene: TRBJ1-1; d_gene: .; abundance: .; v_gene: TRBV19; CDR3aa: CASSIVQGRTDTEAFF; CDR3nt: TGTGCCAGTAGTATAGTTCAGGGGCGGACGGACACTGAAGCTTTCTTT
j_gene: TRBJ1-4; d_gene: .; abundance: .; v_gene: TRBV30; CDR3aa: CAWSPPNEKLFF; CDR3nt: TGTGCCTGGAGTCCCCCGAATGAAAAACTGTTTTTT
j_gene: TRBJ2-5; d_gene: TRBD2; abundance: .; v_gene: TRBV7-3; CDR3aa: CASSSGLAETQYF; CDR3nt: TGTGCCAGCAGCTCGGGACTAGCAGAGACCCAGTACTTC
j_gene: TRBJ1-2; d_gene: .; abundance: once; v_gene: TRBV6-5; CDR3aa: CASSLRGTNYGYTF; CDR3nt: TGTGCCAGCAGTTTACGGGGAACCAACTATGGCTACACCTTC
j_gene: TRBJ2-3; d_gene: .; abundance: .; v_gene: TRBV7-3; CDR3aa: CASSGTDTDTQYF; CDR3nt: TGTGCCAGCAGCGGGACTGACACAGATACGCAGTATTTT
j_gene: TRBJ1-1; d_gene: .; abundance: .; v_gene: TRBV6-1; CDR3aa: CASSHTGNTEAFF; CDR3nt: TGTGCCAGCAGCCATACAGGGAACACTGAAGCTTTCTTT
j_gene: TRBJ1-3; d_gene: .; abundance: few; v_gene: TRBV6-5; CDR3aa: CASRQAAGNTIYF; CDR3nt: TGTGCCAGCAGACAGGCTGCTGGAAACACCATATATTTT
j_gene: TRBJ1-2; d_gene: TRBD1; abundance: .; v_gene: TRBV5-6; CDR3aa: CASSLERTGRGGYTF; CDR3nt: TGTGCCAGCAGCTTGGAGAGGACAGGGAGAGGAGGCTACACCTTC
j_gene: TRBJ2-7; d_gene: TRBD1; abundance: .; v_gene: TRBV6-5; CDR3aa: CASSYSRTGNEQYF; CDR3nt: TGTGCCAGCAGTTATAGCCGGACAGGGAACGAGCAGTACTTC
j_gene: TRBJ2-7; d_gene: TRBD1; abundance: .; v_gene: TRBV6-1; CDR3aa: CASSEGRGQGNSYEQYF; CDR3nt: TGTGCCAGCAGTGAAGGGCGCGGACAGGGGAACTCCTACGAGCAGTACTTC
j_gene: TRBJ1-1; d_gene: .; abundance: .; v_gene: TRBV19; CDR3aa: CASTLGRGGNTEAFF; CDR3nt: TGTGCCAGTACCCTGGGAAGGGGCGGGAACACTGAAGCTTTCTTT
j_gene: TRBJ2-5; d_gene: TRBD2; abundance: once; v_gene: TRBV5-4; CDR3aa: CASSLASGNGKETQYF; CDR3nt: TGTGCCAGCAGCTTGGCTAGCGGGAACGGAAAAGAGACCCAGTACTTC
j_gene: TRBJ2-3; d_gene: TRBD2; abundance: .; v_gene: TRBV7-9; CDR3aa: CASSSGLAGGNTDTQYF; CDR3nt: TGTGCCAGCAGCTCGGGACTAGCGGGGGGTAACACAGATACGCAGTATTTT
j_gene: TRBJ2-7; d_gene: TRBD2; abundance: once; v_gene: TRBV5-1; CDR3aa: CASRGGSLEGEQYF; CDR3nt: TGCGCCAGCAGGGGGGGGAGTTTAGAAGGGGAGCAGTACTTC
j_gene: TRBJ1-1; d_gene: TRBD1; abundance: once; v_gene: TRBV5-1; CDR3aa: CASRRTGDSIEAFF; CDR3nt: TGCGCCAGCAGAAGGACAGGCGACTCCATCGAAGCTTTCTTT
j_gene: TRBJ2-5; d_gene: TRBD2; abundance: .; v_gene: TRBV18; CDR3aa: CASHFSAGGVFQETQYF; CDR3nt: TGTGCCAGCCACTTTTCGGCGGGGGGCGTGTTTCAAGAGACCCAGTACTTC
j_gene: TRBJ2-7; d_gene: TRBD2; abundance: once; v_gene: TRBV10-1; CDR3aa: CASGLPDTPPSGDTYEQYF; CDR3nt: TGCGCCAGCGGCTTACCCGACACCCCCCCTAGCGGGGACACCTACGAGCAGTACTTC
j_gene: TRBJ1-2; d_gene: .; abundance: .; v_gene: TRBV7-8; CDR3aa: CASSLLTPGDYGYTF; CDR3nt: TGTGCCAGCAGCTTACTTACACCGGGTGACTATGGCTACACCTTC
j_gene: TRBJ2-7; d_gene: TRBD1; abundance: .; v_gene: TRBV30; CDR3aa: CAWSWGQLYEQYF; CDR3nt: TGTGCCTGGAGCTGGGGACAGCTCTACGAGCAGTACTTC